This T cell receptor (beta chain) appears in the sequencing data of a study of cytomegalovirus exposure and HLA in healthy donors. At the level of the study: The 120 or so validation repertoires used a platform that matched the one used for the 550 to 800 first-cohort repertoires, as a later analysis reported. Study-level results: Cytomegalovirus-associated TCR beta chains were listed, numbering 150 to 200. A later analysis found first-cohort TCR clusters tended to co-occur in the 100 to 150 validation repertoires. There were some public TCRs occurring in many donors, but most TCR sequences were rare.

Sequenced by immunoSEQ multiplex PCR; TCRdb stores in-frame clones only, minus some. The profile shows some 88,000 clones, approximately 96% of them singletons. V was trimmed by 3 bases and J by 5 bases, leaving 16 bases between them. The germline V gene has CDR1 WNHNN and CDR2 SYGVQD (reference sequence). The CDR3 is 15 residues long. With respect to this clone: Its specificity is not known.

The clonotype comes from a man between 18 and 35 years old in good health and CMV-seronegative. Specimen: PBMCs. V is TRBV10-1 and J is TRBJ2-5; a weak D match, TRBD2 (5 bases). In DNA form, the CDR3 reads TGCGCCAGCAGTGAACGGGGTGGTGTGATGGAGACCCAGTACTTC. It specifies CASSERGGVMETQYF.